The rows below give T cell receptor beta chains drawn from one sample of a study of T cells in Graves' hyperthyroidism and ophthalmopathy. One entry per CDR3 protein, called by TCRdb with MiXCR from the multiplex PCR reads. Found here are approximately 400,000 distinct CDR3 sequences, about a fifth of them singletons; the top ten hold about 3.7%. The specimen was blood. These receptors were obtained from a woman under 30 with Graves' hyperthyroidism. CDR3s include the opening cysteine and the closing phenylalanine or tryptophan. A D gene is named only where the DNA matches it firmly. Rows give clone size only sometimes, using once, few, many, or a class for an expanded clone.

many	TRBV12-3/TRBV12-4	TRBD2	TRBJ2-5	TGTGCCAGCAGGCACAGCGGGGGGGCCGGGGAGACCCAGTACTTC	CASRHSGGAGETQYF
many	TRBV6-2/TRBV6-3	TRBD2	TRBJ2-2	TGTGCCAGCAGAGGCCTCGGGCGGGGGGGCCGCATAACGAACACCGGGGAGCTGTTTTTT	CASRGLGRGGRITNTGELFF
.	TRBV18	.	TRBJ2-2	TGTGCCAGCTCACCACCGTTGCTTACCGTCACCGGGGAGCTGTTTTTT	CASSPPLLTVTGELFF
many	TRBV2	.	TRBJ2-5	TGTGCCAGCAGTGACTCTGGGGCCAGGGCGGACGGGACCCAGTACTTC	CASSDSGARADGTQYF
many	TRBV2	.	TRBJ1-2	TGTGCCAGCAGTGTAAGGGCAGGAGCCATCAACTATGGCTACACCTTC	CASSVRAGAINYGYTF
.	TRBV6-5	.	TRBJ1-2	TGTGCCAGCAGTTCCCCCCGGGGACGCCTCGGCGACGGCTACACCTTC	CASSSPRGRLGDGYTF
many	TRBV28	TRBD1	TRBJ2-5	TGTGCCAGCAGTGGATCAACTAGGGGGCAGGAGACCCAGTACTTC	CASSGSTRGQETQYF
many	TRBV7-2	.	TRBJ2-7	TGTGCCAGCAGCGCGATAAACAGGGTCCACGAGCAGTACTTC	CASSAINRVHEQYF
.	TRBV6-5	TRBD2	TRBJ2-3	TGTGCCAGCAGTTACCTTGGGACTAGCCAGCGGGATACGCAGTATTTT	CASSYLGTSQRDTQYF
few	TRBV12-3/TRBV12-4	.	TRBJ1-5	TGTGCCAGCAGTTTAGGTCCCTCGTTTAGCAATCAGCCCCAGCATTTT	CASSLGPSFSNQPQHF
medium-sized	TRBV6-2/TRBV6-3	TRBD2	TRBJ2-2	TGTGCCAGCAGTTTAGCGGGGGCGAGCACCGGGGAGCTGTTTTTT	CASSLAGASTGELFF
many	TRBV30	.	TRBJ2-5	TGTGCCTGGAGGGAAGGGTCCGAGACCCAGTACTTC	CAWREGSETQYF
few	TRBV6-1	.	TRBJ1-1	TGTGCCAGCAGCCGTGGACAGAAGAACACTGAAGCTTTCTTT	CASSRGQKNTEAFF
many	TRBV18	.	TRBJ2-7	TGTGCCAGCTCCCGGGACACCCCCTACGAGCAGTACTTC	CASSRDTPYEQYF
.	TRBV6-1	.	TRBJ1-1	TGTGCCAGCATCCTCAGGGGCACCGGCACTGAAGCTTTCTTT	CASILRGTGTEAFF
.	TRBV6-2/TRBV6-3	TRBD2	TRBJ2-5	TGTGCCAGCATCCCCCCGGGACTAGCGGGGAAAGAGACCCAGTACTTC	CASIPPGLAGKETQYF
many	TRBV28	.	TRBJ1-5	TGTGCCAGCACCGCCTGGGGGCTTGGCAATCAGCCCCAGCATTTT	CASTAWGLGNQPQHF
many	TRBV28	.	TRBJ2-7	TGTGCCAGCAGTTTAGGTACATTCTACGAGCAGTACTTC	CASSLGTFYEQYF
.	TRBV7-2	.	TRBJ1-1	TGTGCCAGCAGATTGCACAGGGCTAACACTGAAGCTTTCTTT	CASRLHRANTEAFF
many	TRBV20-1	.	TRBJ2-7	TGCAGTGCTAGTGGGGCCGTACCGTCCCCAGCCTACGAGCAGTACTTC	CSASGAVPSPAYEQYF
many	TRBV20-1	TRBD2	TRBJ2-7	TGCAGTGCTAGTAGGCGGGGGGATTCCTACGAGCAGTACTTC	CSASRRGDSYEQYF
few	TRBV13	TRBD1	TRBJ1-2	TGTGCCAGCAGACAGACAGGGGGCAATGGCTACACCTTC	CASRQTGGNGYTF
few	TRBV25-1	.	TRBJ2-7	TGTGCCAGCAGTGAAGTCCGACAGGTAAACGAGCAGTACTTC	CASSEVRQVNEQYF
.	TRBV27	.	TRBJ1-1	TGTGCCAGCAGTTTATCCCCGACGGTACCTCTGTTGAACACTGAAGCTTTCTTT	CASSLSPTVPLLNTEAFF
once	TRBV6-4	TRBD1	TRBJ2-7	TGTGCCACCATCGGGACAGGGTTGGACGAGCAGTACTTC	CATIGTGLDEQYF
.	TRBV6-1	.	TRBJ1-2	TGTGCCAGCAGTGAAGAAGCGGGTTACAGGGCACAGGTCGGCTACACCTTC	CASSEEAGYRAQVGYTF
few	TRBV20-1	.	TRBJ2-5	TGCAGTGCTAGTTACCAGCAAGAGACCCAGTACTTC	CSASYQQETQYF
many	TRBV6-2/TRBV6-3	.	TRBJ1-5	TGTGCCAGCAGTTACAGTCGTCGACAGCCCCAGCATTTT	CASSYSRRQPQHF
many	TRBV28	.	TRBJ1-1	TGTGCCAGCAGTTCCCGGGGGGCGAACACTGAAGCTTTCTTT	CASSSRGANTEAFF
many	TRBV20-1	.	TRBJ1-1	TGCAGTGTTAGACCCTCAGGGGTAACTGAAGCTTTCTTT	CSVRPSGVTEAFF
many	TRBV6-1	TRBD2	TRBJ2-2	TGTGCCAGCAGTGATTTAGCGGGGGCTTCCGGGGAGCTGTTTTTT	CASSDLAGASGELFF
many	TRBV30	.	TRBJ2-5	TGTGCCTGGATCTCTGACTATCCCAAAGAGACCCAGTACTTC	CAWISDYPKETQYF
many	TRBV20-1	TRBD1	TRBJ2-7	TGCAGTGCGGGGGACAGGGGATACGAGCAGTACTTC	CSAGDRGYEQYF
many	TRBV7-3	.	TRBJ1-1	TGTGCCAGCAGCTCACACCAGGGCACTGAAGCTTTCTTT	CASSSHQGTEAFF
.	TRBV11-3	.	TRBJ2-5	TGTGCCAGCAGCTTAGCCGGATGGTATCTGGGACAAGAGACCCAGTACTTC	CASSLAGWYLGQETQYF
few	TRBV3-1	.	TRBJ2-7	TGTGCCAGCAGCCAAGGGAACAGGGTACGCACGGGGGAGCAGTACTTC	CASSQGNRVRTGEQYF
many	TRBV10-3	.	TRBJ1-1	TGTGCCATCAGTGAGTCGGGGATGAGCACTGAAGCTTTCTTT	CAISESGMSTEAFF
many	TRBV18	.	TRBJ2-5	TGTGCCAGCTCAGTGGACCAAGAGACCCAGTACTTC	CASSVDQETQYF
many	TRBV2	.	TRBJ2-7	TGTGCCAGCAGTTCCGACGTCTACGAGCAGTACTTC	CASSSDVYEQYF
many	TRBV6-5	.	TRBJ2-7	TGTGCCAGCAGTTACTTCGGCAGACTAAACTACGAGCAGTACTTC	CASSYFGRLNYEQYF
many	TRBV12-3/TRBV12-4	TRBD1	TRBJ2-7	TGTGCCAGCAGTTTAGCAGGGGGCGTAGGATACGAGCAGTACTTC	CASSLAGGVGYEQYF
.	TRBV7-8	.	TRBJ2-7	TGTGCCAGCAGCTTTGAGGGGGGTCGGTACGAGCAGTACTTC	CASSFEGGRYEQYF
many	TRBV11-3	.	TRBJ2-7	TGTGCCAGCAGCTTAGATGGCGGAGGGGAGCAGTACTTC	CASSLDGGGEQYF
many	TRBV19	TRBD1	TRBJ2-7	TGTGCCAGTAGTCGACAGGGGGGAAGCTCCTACGAGCAGTACTTC	CASSRQGGSSYEQYF
many	TRBV7-6	.	TRBJ1-2	TGTGCCAGCGGCCCCCCGGGTCACCTTGGCTACACCTTC	CASGPPGHLGYTF
many	TRBV6-2/TRBV6-3	TRBD2	TRBJ2-7	TGTGCCAGCAGTTACCGGACAGCGGGGGGGCGGTACGAGCAGTACTTC	CASSYRTAGGRYEQYF
many	TRBV10-3	TRBD1	TRBJ1-1	TGTGCCATCAGTGAGTCGACAGGGGACACTGAAGCTTTCTTT	CAISESTGDTEAFF
many	TRBV20-1	.	TRBJ2-5	TGCAGTGCTAGGTGGGACTTGCAAGAGACCCAGTACTTC	CSARWDLQETQYF
.	TRBV5-1	TRBD1	TRBJ2-7	TGCGCCAGCAGCTCGACAGGGAACGGAAACATTAAGTACTTC	CASSSTGNGNIKYF